This T cell receptor (beta chain) was profiled in a study of blood T cell repertoires in COVID-19. Overall study context: COVID-19 samples, acute and convalescent, were from the United States, Italy and Spain.

Germline V lookup: CDR1 SGHRS, CDR2 YFSETQ. The V end was cut by 2 bases, the J end by 3 bases, with 8 bases between. The CDR3 consists of 13 residues. The study drew participants aged about 18 to 89 years from around 24 US areas. Participants had their cohort set by participant-reported clinical history. Each recovered donor of Cohort 3 presented with two negative PCRs, clearance, or symptom resolution. Generated by immunoSEQ multiplex PCR, the TCRdb table keeps only in-frame clones and is missing some. Among nearly 400,000 clones, under 90% were seen once, and the ten largest hold approximately 1.5%.

The specimen was PBMCs or T cells enriched from blood (not recorded which). The chain carries TRBV5-1 and TRBJ1-2; no reliable D call. The clonotype comes from a woman aged 25 to 45 who had recovered from COVID-19. The CDR3 sequence: CASSLYGDYGYTF. The CDR3 bases are TGCGCCAGCAGCTTATACGGGGACTATGGCTACACCTTC.